Presented here are 10 T cell receptor beta chains from one specimen sequenced in a study of cytomegalovirus exposure and HLA in healthy donors. PCR amplification relied on 60 Vbeta primers (plus 13 Jbeta primers). The data were produced by immunoSEQ multiplex PCR, yet TCRdb's version contains in-frame clones alone and is incomplete. The sample lists 200,000 to 250,000 clones; approximately 82% were seen once. The sample taken for sequencing was PBMCs. The receptors here all came from a man aged 18 to 35 in good health and CMV-seronegative.

This clone was seen once. This chain uses TRBV10-1 with TRBJ1-5; D is ambiguous. The CDR3 has 13 amino acids. V was cut by 3 bases and J by 4 bases, with 7 bases left in between. Germline CDR1 reads WNHNN; CDR2 reads SYGVQD (reference sequence). CDR3 bases: TGCGCCAGCAGTGAAAACTGGAATCAGCCCCAGCATTTT. It yields the protein CASSENWNQPQHF.

This chain joins TRBV7-8 and TRBJ2-5; 7 nucleotides agree with TRBD1. Germline CDR1 SGHVS, CDR2 FQNEAQ. The V gene end was trimmed by 5 bases and the J gene end by 3 bases; junction bases not matched to a gene: 3. This CDR3 region has 13 residues. Here the CDR3 DNA reads TGTGCCAGCAGCCCAGGGACAGAAGAGACCCAGTACTTC. Its translation: CASSPGTEETQYF.

This clone was counted only a few times. This chain joins TRBV5-1 and TRBJ2-5; TRBD1 matches at 9 bases. Germline CDR1 SGHRS, CDR2 YFSETQ. CDR3 length: 14 amino acids. Unmatched junction bases numbered 5, after V lost 3 bases and J lost 5 bases. This chain's CDR3 is CASSYEDRGETQYF. The CDR3 DNA is TGCGCCAGCAGCTACGAGGACAGGGGCGAGACCCAGTACTTC. Drawing the rest from reference TRBV5-1 and TRBJ2-5, the complete variable domain is KAGVTQTPRYLIKTRGQQVTLSCSPISGHRSVSWYQQTPGQGLQFLFEYFSETQRNKGNFPGRFSGRQFSNSRSEMNVSTLELGDSALYLCASSYEDRGETQYFGPGTRLLVL.

The chain has TRBV9 and TRBJ2-1; D is ambiguous. V gave up 4 bases and J gave up 2 bases, with 13 bases separating them. The V gene's germline CDR1 is SGDLS and CDR2 YYNGEE. CDR3 size: 15 residues. This CDR3 is CASSPGGLTYNEQFF. DNA of the CDR3: TGTGCCAGCAGCCCCGGCGGTTTGACCTACAATGAGCAGTTCTTC.

The chain has TRBV6-5 and TRBJ2-5; D is undetermined. This CDR3 is built from 14 residues. Between the trimmed V and J ends, which lost 6 bases and 2 bases, there was a span of 13 bases. Germline loops: CDR1 MNHEY, CDR2 SVGAGI. The CDR3: CASSNSRGQETQYF. CDR3 nucleotides: TGTGCCAGCAGCAACTCGCGCGGTCAAGAGACCCAGTACTTC.

V is TRBV18 and J is TRBJ2-1; 8 bases are shared with TRBD2. The junction had 11 bases not matched to a gene; V was cut back by 2 bases and J by 8 bases. Germline loops: CDR1 KGHSH, CDR2 LQKENI. This CDR3 has 16 amino acids. CDR3 nucleotides: TGTGCCAGCTCACCAATGACAAGCGGGAGCATGTATGAGCAGTTCTTC. Encoded protein: CASSPMTSGSMYEQFF.

The gene calls are TRBV9 and TRBJ1-2, with 8 nucleotides matching TRBD1. Germline V gives CDR1 SGDLS, CDR2 YYNGEE. The V and J ends lost 8 bases and 6 bases, in that order; junction bases with no gene match: 3. This CDR3 has 11 residues. The CDR3: CARDRVHGYTF. The DNA of the CDR3 is TGTGCCAGGGACAGGGTTCATGGCTACACCTTC.

The chain uses TRBV7-2 and TRBJ2-1, with TRBD2 matching over 8 bases. The ends lost 9 bases at V and 4 bases at J; junction bases unmatched: 11. Germline CDR1 and CDR2: SGHTA and FQGNSA. The CDR3 extends over 15 amino acids. In nucleotides, the CDR3 is TGTGCCAGTATCCCGGGACTAGGACGGTACAATGAGCAGTTCTTC. This translates into CASIPGLGRYNEQFF.

This clone is a singleton in its sample. The chain is built from TRBV27 and TRBJ2-7; either TRBD1 or TRBD2 may supply D (7 bases each). Trimming took 10 bases from V and 0 from J, leaving 16 bases between them. CDR1 and CDR2 (germline): MNHEY, SMNVEV (reference sequence). The CDR3 has 14 amino acids. CDR3 DNA: TGTGCCACCAGGGGGGGAACCAGCTCCTACGAGCAGTACTTC. It specifies CATRGGTSSYEQYF.

This clone came up once. The genes are TRBV5-6 and TRBJ2-5; the match to TRBD2 covers 8 bases. Germline V gives CDR1 SGHDT, CDR2 YYEEEE. With 4 bases clipped from V and 5 bases from J, the junction kept 7 bases outside the gene matches. CDR3 length: 14 residues. The CDR3: CASSTRTSFETQYF. CDR3 sequence (DNA): TGTGCCAGCAGCACCCGGACTAGCTTCGAGACCCAGTACTTC.